This TCR beta chain was recorded in a study of cytomegalovirus exposure and HLA in healthy donors. Note on this clone: Its cognate antigen is unknown.

Use of 60 Vbeta and 13 Jbeta primers characterized the PCR. Profiled with immunoSEQ multiplex PCR; TCRdb holds only in-frame clones, not every one. The sample yields roughly 150,000 clones, 75% to 90% seen once. Findings and limits, study-wide: Analyzed later, association rates of TCRs varied across HLA loci, with DRB1 most and HLA-C fewest. In terms of immune exposure information, only CMV serostatus was available. A few chains linked to CMV were shown in vitro to be specific for CMV antigens. The authors reported that TCR beta sequences could predict HLA-A and HLA-B alleles. These predictions were accurate for most subjects in the first cohort.

The V and J ends lost 2 bases and 3 bases respectively, with 14 bases between them. This CDR3 is 16 amino acids long. Germline CDR1 ENHRY, CDR2 SYGVKD. The chain combines TRBV10-3 with TRBJ1-5; D gene unclear. The specimen sequenced was PBMCs. The TCR comes from a woman between 18 and 29 years old in good health and CMV-seronegative. CDR3 region: CAISEERRVNNQPQHF. CDR3 DNA sequence: TGTGCCATCAGTGAGGAAAGGCGGGTAAACAATCAGCCCCAGCATTTT.